This is a list of T cell receptor beta chains from one sample in a study of cytomegalovirus exposure and HLA in healthy donors. Sequenced by immunoSEQ multiplex PCR; TCRdb stores in-frame clones only, minus some. This table has 150,000 to 180,000 clones, roughly 80% appearing once. Material for sequencing was PBMCs. The source is a woman between 40 and 50 years old in good health and CMV-seronegative. Both conserved end residues are part of each CDR3. D genes are given only for firm matches. Some rows mark clone size as missing; the rest say once, few, many or name a class of expanded clone.

cdr3_aa cdr3_nt v_call clone_size j_call d_call
CASSPAGTGSSYEQYF TGTGCCAGCAGCCCGGCCGGGACAGGGAGTTCCTACGAGCAGTACTTC TRBV7-9 . TRBJ2-7 TRBD1
CASSSTFRTSGIGTGELFF TGTGCCAGCAGTTCCACCTTTCGGACTAGCGGGATTGGCACCGGGGAGCTGTTTTTT TRBV27 few TRBJ2-2 TRBD2
CASSQDRVTSIFSTDTQYF TGCGCCAGCAGCCAAGATAGAGTCACCTCGATTTTTTCCACAGATACGCAGTATTTT TRBV4-1 . TRBJ2-3 .
CASSGLGTGAHNEQFF TGTGCCAGTAGTGGCCTCGGGACAGGGGCCCACAATGAGCAGTTCTTC TRBV19 . TRBJ2-1 TRBD1
CASSPAGEISQQFF TGTGCCAGCAGCCCGGCCGGGGAGATTAGCCAGCAGTTCTTC TRBV7-9 . TRBJ2-1 .
CASSPGTSGGTDTQYF TGTGCCAGTAGTCCCGGGACTAGCGGGGGGACAGATACGCAGTATTTT TRBV19 . TRBJ2-3 TRBD2
CASSFTGQPNYGYTF TGTGCCAGCAGTTTCACGGGACAGCCTAACTATGGCTACACCTTC TRBV2 . TRBJ1-2 TRBD1
CAISESEDSRLYVLTF TGTGCCATCAGTGAGTCTGAGGACAGCCGTTTGTACGTCCTGACTTTC TRBV10-3 . TRBJ2-6 .
CASSQSQVIYGYTF TGCGCCAGCAGCCAAAGTCAGGTGATCTATGGCTACACCTTC TRBV4-1 few TRBJ1-2 .
CASSFPHDRFGTEAFF TGTGCCAGCAGTTTCCCCCACGACAGGTTCGGCACTGAAGCTTTCTTT TRBV28 few TRBJ1-1 .
CASSYSGLDYEQYF TGTGCCAGCAGTTACTCGGGACTAGACTACGAGCAGTACTTC TRBV6-5 . TRBJ2-7 TRBD2
CASSSTRDRAYEQYF TGTGCCAGCAGCTCGACCAGGGACAGAGCCTACGAGCAGTACTTC TRBV11-2 . TRBJ2-7 TRBD1
CSAGRGYGYTF TGCAGTGCCGGGCGGGGGTATGGCTACACCTTC TRBV20-1 . TRBJ1-2 .
CASKLGHTTNEKLFF TGTGCCAGCAAGTTGGGACATACAACTAATGAAAAACTGTTTTTT TRBV6-6 few TRBJ1-4 .
CASSSFLAGGRGYNEQFF TGTGCCAGCAGTTCCTTTTTGGCGGGAGGGAGGGGCTACAATGAGCAGTTCTTC TRBV27 . TRBJ2-1 TRBD2
CASSDSGETYEQYF TGTGCCAGCAGCGATAGCGGGGAGACCTACGAGCAGTACTTC TRBV7-9 . TRBJ2-7 TRBD2
CASSETGLSGANVLTF TGTGCCAGTAGTGAGACAGGGCTCTCTGGGGCCAACGTCCTGACTTTC TRBV19 . TRBJ2-6 TRBD1
CASSPAQVGANVLTF TGTGCCAGCAGCCCCGCTCAGGTTGGGGCCAACGTCCTGACTTTC TRBV7-6 few TRBJ2-6 .
CASFGLTDTQYF TGTGCCAGCTTCGGACTCACAGATACGCAGTATTTT TRBV5-8 . TRBJ2-3 .
CASSIRTGGGQPQHF TGTGCCAGCAGTATACGGACAGGGGGCGGTCAGCCCCAGCATTTT TRBV2 . TRBJ1-5 TRBD1
CASSQGQGIGGYTF TGCGCCAGCAGCCAAGGACAGGGGATCGGCGGCTACACCTTC TRBV4-1 . TRBJ1-2 TRBD1
CASSPQDTEAFF TGCGCCAGCAGCCCGCAGGACACTGAAGCTTTCTTT TRBV5-1 . TRBJ1-1 .
CAISVTSGRGYEQYF TGTGCCATCAGTGTGACTAGCGGTAGGGGCTACGAGCAGTACTTC TRBV10-3 . TRBJ2-7 TRBD2
CASSADRVPTGYTF TGCGCCAGCAGCGCGGACAGGGTCCCGACAGGCTACACCTTC TRBV5-1 . TRBJ1-2 TRBD1
CAISEITIGGTDTQYF TGTGCCATCAGTGAGATCACAATCGGGGGTACAGATACGCAGTATTTT TRBV10-3 . TRBJ2-3 .
CASSIGGAGSETQYF TGTGCCAGTAGTATTGGTGGGGCAGGTTCAGAGACCCAGTACTTC TRBV19 once TRBJ2-5 .
CASSSGLAGGETQYF TGCGCCAGCAGCTCGGGACTAGCGGGGGGAGAGACCCAGTACTTC TRBV5-1 . TRBJ2-5 TRBD2
CASSGTQGLDSPLHF TGTGCCAGCAGTGGAACCCAGGGGTTGGATTCACCCCTCCACTTT TRBV2 . TRBJ1-6 .
CASGFSGRDREYF TGTGCTAGTGGTTTTTCGGGACGAGACAGGGAGTACTTC TRBV12-5 . TRBJ2-7 TRBD1
CASSLDGGRGNLGYTF TGTGCCAGCAGCTTAGATGGTGGTAGGGGTAATCTTGGCTACACCTTC TRBV7-8 once TRBJ1-2 .
CASRTAYRGEGTEAFF TGCGCCAGCAGAACCGCTTATCGGGGAGAAGGGACTGAAGCTTTCTTT TRBV5-1 . TRBJ1-1 .
CASSISTGQGPIEQYF TGTGCCAGTAGTATTTCAACGGGACAGGGCCCCATCGAGCAGTACTTC TRBV19 . TRBJ2-7 TRBD1
CASSFPDSFYGYTF TGTGCCAGCAGCTTCCCGGACAGCTTCTATGGCTACACCTTC TRBV11-2 . TRBJ1-2 .
CASTPGSSYEQYF TGTGCCAGCACCCCCGGGAGTTCCTACGAGCAGTACTTC TRBV2 . TRBJ2-7 .
CASGLGPGTPGTEAFF TGTGCTAGTGGTCTCGGCCCCGGGACACCTGGAACTGAAGCTTTCTTT TRBV12-5 . TRBJ1-1 .
CASSQKDRGRIGNTF TGCGCCAGCAGCCAAAAGGACAGGGGGCGAATCGGAAACACCTTC TRBV4-1 few TRBJ1-2 TRBD1
CASSLSNRGQTGNTIYF TGCGCCAGCAGCTTGTCCAACAGGGGGCAAACTGGAAACACCATATATTTT TRBV5-1 . TRBJ1-3 TRBD1
CASSFSSAGELFF TGTGCCAGCAGCTTTAGCAGCGCCGGGGAGCTGTTTTTT TRBV11-3 . TRBJ2-2 .
CSVEGWGGYEQYF TGCAGCGTTGAAGGTTGGGGCGGCTACGAGCAGTACTTC TRBV29-1 . TRBJ2-7 .
CASSIGRAGNQPQHF TGTGCCAGTAGTATAGGCAGGGCGGGCAATCAGCCCCAGCATTTT TRBV19 . TRBJ1-5 .
CAWIARSGFAGELFF TGTGCCTGGATTGCGCGATCAGGGTTCGCCGGGGAGCTGTTTTTT TRBV30 . TRBJ2-2 .
CATRGKNTGELFF TGTGCCACCCGGGGTAAGAACACCGGGGAGCTGTTTTTT TRBV10-3 . TRBJ2-2 .
CASIGEVKATNEKLFF TGTGCCAGCATCGGGGAAGTCAAAGCAACTAATGAAAAACTGTTTTTT TRBV28 . TRBJ1-4 .
CASSPGTSGQETQYF TGTGCCAGCAGCCCCGGGACTAGCGGACAAGAGACCCAGTACTTC TRBV9 . TRBJ2-5 TRBD2
CASSDLATAILTEAFF TGTGCCAGCAGTGATTTAGCTACGGCCATTCTGACTGAAGCTTTCTTT TRBV6-1 few TRBJ1-1 .
CASSYHGTEAFF TGTGCCAGCAGTTACCACGGCACTGAAGCTTTCTTT TRBV6-5 . TRBJ1-1 .
CASSILGVAQPQHF TGTGCCAGTAGTATTCTCGGGGTCGCCCAGCCCCAGCATTTT TRBV19 . TRBJ1-5 .
CASSGGGDTQYF TGTGCCAGCAGTGGAGGGGGCGATACGCAGTATTTT TRBV6-4 . TRBJ2-3 TRBD1
CASSPFGQGGSEQYF TGCGCCAGCAGCCCATTCGGACAGGGTGGATCCGAGCAGTACTTC TRBV5-1 once TRBJ2-7 TRBD1
CASSSLQATNEKLFF TGTGCCAGCAGTTCATTACAGGCAACTAATGAAAAACTGTTTTTT TRBV6-5 . TRBJ1-4 .
CASSYTWTANYGYTF TGTGCCAGCAGCTACACCTGGACAGCCAACTATGGCTACACCTTC TRBV7-2 . TRBJ1-2 .
CASIREGRAWEQYF TGTGCCAGCATCCGGGAGGGGCGGGCATGGGAGCAGTACTTC TRBV6-6 . TRBJ2-7 TRBD2
CASSQVGGEAFF TGCGCCAGCAGCCAAGTTGGAGGAGAAGCTTTCTTT TRBV4-1 . TRBJ1-1 .